The 7 T cell receptor beta chains below all came from one sample that was sequenced in a study of human T cells and chemical hapten exposure. TCRdb reprocessed the RACE reads via MiXCR and lists one record per CDR3 protein. In the table there are 99,000 or so distinct CDR3 sequences, roughly a tenth of which are singletons. Time point defined: pre-sensitization, week 0. Treatment specified: therapeutic diphenylcyclopropenone sensitization with weekly scalp DPC. This specimen consisted of whole blood, obtained in connection with sensitization to the hapten diphenylcyclopropenone (DPC). The receptors come from a woman aged 60-70 years with alopecia areata. Some clones in this sample may be carry-over from other donors' samples.

The table lists this clonotype with many counts. The rearrangement uses TRBV20-1 and TRBJ1-1; D gene uncertain. With 3 bases removed from V and 6 bases from J, the gap between germline ends came to 14 bases. The CDR3 covers 13 residues. In germline, CDR1 is DFQATT, CDR2 SNEGSKA (reference sequence). The chain's CDR3 is CSARDRSYSEAFF. CDR3 nucleotides: TGCAGTGCTAGGGATAGATCCTACTCTGAAGCTTTCTTT.

The CDR3 bases are TGCGCCAGCAGCTTAGCAAATACGGCTAATGAAAAACTGTTTTTT. Translated: CASSLANTANEKLFF. This chain links TRBV5-1 with TRBJ1-4; D not certain. Germline-derived CDR1 and CDR2 are SGHRS and YFSETQ. The CDR3 length is 15 residues. V gave up 2 bases and J gave up 3 bases, with 11 bases separating them.

This clonotype was seen ten or more times. The V gene is TRBV27, the J gene TRBJ1-4; tentative D call: TRBD1 (6 bases). The CDR3 consists of 14 residues. Trimming removed 3 bases from V and 8 bases from J, with 13 bases in between. CDR1 and CDR2 (germline): MNHEY, SMNVEV (reference sequence). CDR3 in DNA: TGTGCCAGCAGTTTTCTGGGGGCGCGGGAAAAACTGTTTTTT. It encodes CASSFLGAREKLFF.

This clonotype was counted a few times. The rearrangement joins TRBV7-3 to TRBJ1-1, with D perhaps matching TRBD1 (6 bases). The ends were cut back, 6 bases at V and 1 base at J, with 9 bases in the middle. CDR3 size: 13 residues. The germline gives CDR1 SGHTA, CDR2 FQGTGA. The CDR3 loop reads CASSGQRNTEAFF. CDR3 nucleotides: TGTGCCAGCAGTGGACAGAGGAACACTGAAGCTTTCTTT.

The rearrangement joins TRBV10-3 to TRBJ2-7; 7 bases fit TRBD1. This CDR3 comprises 13 residues. Germline-derived CDR1 and CDR2 are ENHRY and SYGVKD. V shed 6 bases and J 4 bases; nucleotides not matched to a gene: 6. CDR3 in amino acids: CAIRGDRSYEQYF. CDR3 nucleotide sequence: TGTGCCATCAGGGGGGACAGAAGTTACGAGCAGTACTTC.

Many counts were recorded for this clonotype. The chain uses TRBV20-1 and TRBJ2-7; TRBD1 is a possible D gene (5 bases). Germline V gene sequence: CDR1 DFQATT, CDR2 SNEGSKA (reference sequence). The V end was cut by 6 bases, the J end by 1 base, with 10 bases between. The CDR3 is made up of 12 amino acids. CDR3 in DNA: TGCAGTGCGACCGACAGTTCCTACGAGCAGTACTTC. It encodes CSATDSSYEQYF.

This clonotype was detected ten times or more. V is TRBV6-6 and J is TRBJ1-2; D is perhaps TRBD1 (5 bases). V lost 2 bases and J 2 bases, leaving 12 bases between the germline ends. This CDR3 region has 15 residues. Germline lookup yields CDR1 MNHNY and CDR2 SVGAGI (reference sequence). CDR3 sequence (DNA): TGTGCCAGCAGTTACGGGCAGGGCACGAACTATGGCTACACCTTC. Amino acids: CASSYGQGTNYGYTF.